The 27 T cell receptor beta chains listed next were all sequenced from one sample in a study of cytomegalovirus exposure and HLA in healthy donors. 13 Jbeta primers and 60 Vbeta primers were used for the PCR. Sequenced by immunoSEQ multiplex PCR; TCRdb stores in-frame clones only, minus some. The sample holds some 130,000 clones. Specimen: PBMCs. The source is a woman aged 55-70 years in good health and CMV-seronegative.

The chain carries TRBV5-5 and TRBJ2-7; D not resolved. This CDR3 comprises 14 residues. Germline CDR1 SGHKS, CDR2 YYEKEE (reference sequence). Trimming removed 4 bases at V and 4 bases at J, with 15 bases between. CDR3 region: CASSLLEQDYEQYF. CDR3 sequence (DNA): TGTGCCAGCAGCCTCCTAGAGCAAGATTACGAGCAGTACTTC.

About this clone: The junction departs from the called germline gene at one end, perhaps through a read error. The chain has TRBV7-7 and TRBJ2-1, with 8 bases that match TRBD2. Germline CDR1 reads SSHAT; CDR2 reads FNYEAQ (reference sequence). The CDR3 is 15 amino acids. This chain's CDR3 is CASSLGAGVYNEQFF. CDR3 nucleotide sequence: TGTGCTAGCAGCTTGGGAGCGGGGGTCTACAATGAGCAGTTCTTC.

The chain combines TRBV10-2 with TRBJ1-1; TRBD1 might be the D (6 bases). The CDR3 is made up of 13 amino acids. V lost 7 bases and J 4 bases, leaving 13 bases between the germline ends. Germline-derived CDR1 and CDR2 are WSHSY and SAAADI. CDR3 bases: TGCGCCAGCAACGGACAGAGGAGCACTGAAGCTTTCTTT. This gives the protein CASNGQRSTEAFF.

This chain links TRBV5-1 with TRBJ1-3, with 10 bases lining up with TRBD1. Losses at the gene ends were 5 bases for V and 2 bases for J; bases not matched to a gene: 4. This CDR3 is built from 15 residues. Germline CDR1 reads SGHRS; CDR2 reads YFSETQ. The CDR3 DNA reads as TGCGCCAGCAGGCCCGGGACAGGGGCTGGAAACACCATATATTTT. Translated: CASRPGTGAGNTIYF.

V usage is TRBV6-1 and J usage is TRBJ1-2, with D possibly matching TRBD1 (6 bases). In germline, CDR1 is MNHNS, CDR2 SASEGT. The germline V and J ends were trimmed by 0 bases and 4 bases, with 18 bases remaining between them. This CDR3 has 17 residues. The CDR3 DNA is TGTGCCAGCAGTGAAGCCGCTTATGTGGACAGACTCTATGGCTACACCTTC. As protein: CASSEAAYVDRLYGYTF.

The rearrangement joins TRBV6-5 to TRBJ2-3; D gene unclear. The CDR3 is made up of 13 amino acids. Germline loops: CDR1 MNHEY, CDR2 SVGAGI. V lost 8 bases to trimming and J lost 2 bases, with 11 bases between them. Here the CDR3 DNA reads TGTGCCAGCTCCGGCGGAAACACAGATACGCAGTATTTT. As protein: CASSGGNTDTQYF.

V gene TRBV5-1 combines with J gene TRBJ2-1, with 10 positions matching TRBD2. J lost 10 bases, V lost 5 bases, and 12 bases had no gene match. Germline-derived CDR1 and CDR2 are SGHRS and YFSETQ. CDR3 length: 15 residues. This chain's CDR3 is CASSISGGALREQFF. In DNA, the CDR3 is TGCGCCAGCAGTATAAGCGGGGGGGCCCTTAGAGAGCAGTTCTTC. Together with reference TRBV5-1 and TRBJ2-1, the CDR3 gives the full variable domain: KAGVTQTPRYLIKTRGQQVTLSCSPISGHRSVSWYQQTPGQGLQFLFEYFSETQRNKGNFPGRFSGRQFSNSRSEMNVSTLELGDSALYLCASSISGGALREQFFGPGTRLTVL.

The chain couples TRBV6-5 to TRBJ1-5; 7 nucleotides match TRBD1. V lost 4 bases to trimming and J lost 0 bases; unmatched junction nucleotides: 3. The CDR3 sequence is 15 residues long. Looked up from germline, CDR1 is MNHEY and CDR2 is SVGAGI. Here the CDR3 DNA reads TGTGCCAGCAGTTTTACAGGGGATAGCAATCAGCCCCAGCATTTT. The encoded protein is CASSFTGDSNQPQHF.

This chain uses TRBV5-1 with TRBJ1-2; 9 bases line up with TRBD1. Germline-derived CDR1 and CDR2 are SGHRS and YFSETQ. Unmatched junction bases numbered 5, after V lost 4 bases and J lost 4 bases. The CDR3 is 14 amino acids. For the CDR3, the DNA is TGCGCCAGCAGCCCCGGACAGGGGCTCTATGGCTACACCTTC. Protein product: CASSPGQGLYGYTF.

The chain carries TRBV11-2 and TRBJ2-3; TRBD2 matches at 10 bases. The CDR3 consists of 16 residues. Germline V gene lookup returns CDR1 SGHAT and CDR2 FQNNGV. V shed 4 bases, J shed 1 base, and the junction held 5 bases outside the gene matches. This chain's CDR3 is CASSSPTSGGTDTQYF. The CDR3 region has the DNA TGTGCCAGCAGCTCACCCACTAGCGGGGGCACAGATACGCAGTATTTT.

The rearrangement links TRBV18 to TRBJ2-7; the match to TRBD2 covers 10 bases. The CDR3 extends over 15 amino acids. Trimming cost V 3 bases and J 4 bases; bases outside gene matches: 6. Germline V lookup: CDR1 KGHSH, CDR2 LQKENI. The CDR3 nucleotides are TGTGCCAGCTCACCCTTAGCGGGGGGTTGGTACGAGCAGTACTTC. It is translated as CASSPLAGGWYEQYF.

The chain has TRBV5-1 and TRBJ1-4; D is perhaps TRBD1 (6 bases). Germline V gene sequence: CDR1 SGHRS, CDR2 YFSETQ. V dropped 0 bases and J dropped 8 bases, with 14 bases sitting between them. The CDR3 runs to 15 residues. DNA of the CDR3: TGCGCCAGCAGCTTGGCCAGGGGACGTGGGGAAAAACTGTTTTTT. Protein sequence: CASSLARGRGEKLFF.

The chain recombines TRBV2 with TRBJ1-5, with TRBD1 matching over 8 bases. Germline V gives CDR1 SNHLY, CDR2 FYNNEI. The CDR3 consists of 13 residues. With V trimmed by 7 bases and J by 8 bases, 7 bases remained unmatched. CDR3 coding DNA: TGTGCCAGCACCACAGGGGGGGACAAGCCCCAGCATTTT. Translating it yields CASTTGGDKPQHF.

The chain combines TRBV6-5 with TRBJ1-4; 8 nucleotides line up with TRBD1. Unmatched junction bases numbered 6, after V lost 4 bases and J lost 8 bases. This CDR3 region has 14 residues. Looked up from germline, CDR1 is MNHEY and CDR2 is SVGAGI. The chain's CDR3 is CASSLTGANEKLFF. CDR3 coding DNA: TGTGCCAGCAGTTTGACAGGGGCAAACGAAAAACTGTTTTTT.

The gene calls are TRBV6-1 and TRBJ2-1; 8 bases fit TRBD1. The V segment lost 2 bases and the J segment 4 bases; nucleotides outside the gene matches: 7. The CDR3 has 16 amino acids. The germline V gene has CDR1 MNHNS and CDR2 SASEGT. Here the CDR3 DNA reads TGTGCCAGCAGTGAACGCAGCCGGGACAGGTACAATGAGCAGTTCTTC. Translation: CASSERSRDRYNEQFF.

The chain is built from TRBV14 and TRBJ1-2, with D possibly matching TRBD1 (6 bases). Trimming took off 4 bases at V and 4 bases at J, with 19 bases between the two ends. CDR3 length equals 16 residues. Germline lookup yields CDR1 SGHDN and CDR2 FVKESK. The DNA of the CDR3 is TGTGCCAGCAGCCCCGGATCAGGGGTTGTAACCTATGGCTACACCTTC. This gives the protein CASSPGSGVVTYGYTF.

The chain recombines TRBV15 with TRBJ2-2; 12 positions match TRBD1. This CDR3 is 16 amino acids long. Looked up from germline, CDR1 is LNHNV and CDR2 is YYDKDF (reference sequence). The V segment lost 4 bases and the J segment 7 bases; nucleotides outside the gene matches: 7. The CDR3 bases are TGTGCCACCAGCAAAGGGACAGGGGGCGAGGGCGGGGAGCTGTTTTTT. Amino acids: CATSKGTGGEGGELFF.

The J gene is TRBJ2-3, the V gene TRBV6-5, with D uncertain. Trimming removed 0 bases from V and 9 bases from J, with 10 bases in between. The CDR3 totals 13 residues. Germline CDR1 is MNHEY and CDR2 is SVGAGI. CDR3 protein: CASSYSLGGTQYF. CDR3 DNA sequence: TGTGCCAGCAGTTACTCCCTAGGTGGAACGCAGTATTTT.

V and J are TRBV5-1 and TRBJ2-7; TRBD1 matches 9 bases. The length of the CDR3 is 14 residues. Germline assignment: CDR1 SGHRS and CDR2 YFSETQ. V was pared by 0 bases and J by 7 bases, with 5 bases of the junction left unmatched. Here the CDR3 DNA reads TGCGCCAGCAGCTTGGAACAGGGGGCGCGTGAGCAGTACTTC. Translation: CASSLEQGAREQYF.

The chain carries TRBV5-1 and TRBJ1-5, with 8 nucleotides matching TRBD1. Germline CDR1 SGHRS, CDR2 YFSETQ. The V gene end was trimmed by 4 bases and the J gene end by 8 bases; junction bases not matched to a gene: 11. The CDR3 spans 15 residues. The CDR3 here is CASSLLGQGKEPQHF. CDR3 DNA sequence: TGCGCCAGCAGCCTACTAGGACAGGGAAAGGAGCCCCAGCATTTT.

This chain joins TRBV30 and TRBJ1-5, with a possible D match to TRBD1 (6 bases). Germline V lookup: CDR1 GTSNPN, CDR2 SVGIG (reference sequence). This CDR3 spans 13 amino acids. Trimming shortened V by 0 bases and J by 5 bases, and 8 bases separated the two germline ends. CDR3 in DNA: TGTGCCTGGAGTGTGGGGGGGCATCAGCCCCAGCATTTT. Protein: CAWSVGGHQPQHF.

The V and J genes are TRBV28 and TRBJ1-1; TRBD1 might be the D (6 bases). V was shortened by 3 bases and J by 0 bases, with 11 bases between the two germline ends. Germline V CDR1 and CDR2: MDHEN, SYDVKM. CDR3 length: 15 residues. CDR3 coding DNA: TGTGCCAGCAGTTTCAGGGGTAACCTGAACACTGAAGCTTTCTTT. It is translated as CASSFRGNLNTEAFF.

V and J are TRBV11-2 and TRBJ2-3, with D perhaps TRBD2 (5 bases). Looked up from germline, CDR1 is SGHAT and CDR2 is FQNNGV. This CDR3 comprises 16 residues. Trimming shortened V by 1 base and J by 7 bases, and 18 bases separated the two germline ends. In nucleotides, the CDR3 is TGTGCCAGCAGCTTAGGCTTAGGACTCTCACGATATACGCAGTATTTT. Protein: CASSLGLGLSRYTQYF.

In nucleotides, the CDR3 is TGTGCCAGCAGCTTAGTGGGACTAGCGGGGGGGAATGAGCAGTTCTTC. It translates to CASSLVGLAGGNEQFF. V is TRBV7-6 and J is TRBJ2-1; 16 bases are a match to TRBD2. Per germline, CDR1 SGHVS and CDR2 FNYEAQ. The CDR3 consists of 16 residues. The V gene end was trimmed by 1 base and the J gene end by 7 bases; junction bases not matched to a gene: 1.

The chain uses TRBV5-1 and TRBJ2-1; 8 nucleotides agree with TRBD1. Unmatched junction bases numbered 4, after V lost 0 bases and J lost 5 bases. The CDR3 length is 15 residues. Per germline, CDR1 SGHRS and CDR2 YFSETQ. The CDR3 DNA reads as TGCGCCAGCAGCTTGGAGGACAGGGTCGACAATGAGCAGTTCTTC. This translates into CASSLEDRVDNEQFF.

The rearrangement joins TRBV5-8 to TRBJ2-2; TRBD1 agrees at 7 bases. V gave up 6 bases and J gave up 6 bases; unmatched junction bases: 11. This CDR3 contains 15 residues. Germline CDR1 is SGHTS and CDR2 is YDEGEE. The CDR3 here is CASIQGDEMAGELFF. The DNA of the CDR3 is TGTGCCAGCATCCAGGGGGACGAAATGGCCGGGGAGCTGTTTTTT.

V gene TRBV6-5 combines with J gene TRBJ2-3, with 9 bases lining up with TRBD1. The CDR3 is made up of 14 amino acids. The V gene end was trimmed by 7 bases and the J gene end by 6 bases; junction bases not matched to a gene: 8. Germline CDR1 and CDR2: MNHEY and SVGAGI. The CDR3 DNA is TGTGCCAGCAATAGACAGGGGGTCTTTGATACGCAGTATTTT. Translated: CASNRQGVFDTQYF.